Included here is one TCR beta chain sequence, with context. The data were taken from a study of T cells expressing NK-cell markers. TCRdb re-called the 5' RACE reads and gives one entry per CDR3 protein, without DNA. In all, the sample yields 550,000 to 600,000 distinct CDR3 sequences. The specimen sequenced was blood T cells: a sorted CD56 or NKG2C T cell subset, CD4+ or CD8+ T cells, or bulk PBMC T cells (not recorded which). The source of this sequence is a man aged 18 to 35 in good health.

The CDR3 here is CASLGTIGIHNEQFF. The rearrangement uses TRBV18 and TRBJ2-1; TCRdb calls TRBD2, which cannot be checked without DNA. The CDR3 is made up of 15 amino acids. Germline CDR1 reads KGHSH; CDR2 reads LQKENI. Variable domain in full (rest from reference TRBV18 and TRBJ2-1): NAGVMQNPRHLVRRRGQEARLRCSPMKGHSHVYWYRQLPEEGLKFMVYLQKENIIDESGMPKERFSAEFPKEGPSILRIQQVVRGDSAAYFCASLGTIGIHNEQFFGPGTRLTVL.